Listed below are T cell receptor beta chains from one sample, sequenced in a study of cytomegalovirus exposure and HLA in healthy donors. Libraries were prepared by immunoSEQ multiplex PCR; TCRdb keeps only in-frame clonotypes and omits some of them. The top ten clones hold around 2.1% of a sample with approximately 280,000 clones, approximately 90% of them seen once. The sample was PBMCs. Receptor source: a woman aged 18-30 years in good health and CMV-seronegative. Both conserved end residues are part of each CDR3. The order of the fields is V gene, J gene, clone size, D gene, CDR3 DNA, CDR3 protein. The D gene is left open where the match is weak. Expanded clones get a size class; other rows say once, few or many, or leave the size out.

TRBV2,TRBJ2-5,.,.,TGTGCCAGCATGGGGCTAGCGCTGGAGACCCAGTACTTC,CASMGLALETQYF
TRBV9,TRBJ2-2,once,.,TGTGCCAGCAGCGTAGCCCCCCTAGCGAGCGGGGAGCTGTTTTTT,CASSVAPLASGELFF
TRBV9,TRBJ2-3,.,.,TGTGCCAGCAGCACCCACATAGACTACCAGGAGGATACGCAGTATTTT,CASSTHIDYQEDTQYF
TRBV5-1,TRBJ2-6,.,.,TGCGCCAGCAGCCCGTCCTCTGGAGAGGCCAACGTCCTGACTTTC,CASSPSSGEANVLTF
TRBV5-1,TRBJ1-1,.,TRBD1,TGCGCCAGCAGCTTGCGGCAGGGGGTTAGCACTGAAGCTTTCTTT,CASSLRQGVSTEAFF
TRBV2,TRBJ2-7,once,TRBD2,TGTGCCAGCAGTGGAGCTCTCCTAGCGGGGGACTTCGAGCAGTACTTC,CASSGALLAGDFEQYF
TRBV9,TRBJ2-7,.,.,TGTGCCAGCAGCGTGGTAACAGGGACGGAGCAGTACTTC,CASSVVTGTEQYF
TRBV11-1,TRBJ1-5,.,.,TGTGCCAGCAGCTTATTAGGGGGGCCCCAGCATTTT,CASSLLGGPQHF
TRBV6-5,TRBJ2-1,once,TRBD1,TGTGCCAGCAGTCCGGGACAGGGAAGGGATGAGCAGTTCTTC,CASSPGQGRDEQFF
TRBV2,TRBJ1-5,.,.,TGTGCCAGCAGCCACGACAGAGGCAATCAGCCCCAGCATTTT,CASSHDRGNQPQHF
TRBV5-8,TRBJ2-1,.,TRBD2,TGTGCCAGCAGCTTGGTAGCGGGGATCTACAATGAGCAGTTCTTC,CASSLVAGIYNEQFF
TRBV5-8,TRBJ1-4,.,TRBD1,TGTGCCAGCAGCTTGGTAGCAGGGGGCGTCGAAAAACTGTTTTTT,CASSLVAGGVEKLFF
TRBV4-2,TRBJ2-7,.,.,TGTGCCAGCAGCCAAGATCTGTCAGGGGGGTACGAGCAGTACTTC,CASSQDLSGGYEQYF
TRBV7-3,TRBJ2-5,.,.,TGTGCCAGCAGCCCGACACAAGAGACCCAGTACTTC,CASSPTQETQYF
TRBV12-5,TRBJ2-3,.,.,TGTGCTAGTGGTTTAATACAGGGAGTACGGGCAGATACGCAGTATTTT,CASGLIQGVRADTQYF
TRBV7-3,TRBJ2-3,.,TRBD2,TGTGCCAGCGGCGGCGGGGGGGCTGGGGCAGATACGCAGTATTTT,CASGGGGAGADTQYF
TRBV6-5,TRBJ2-7,once,.,TGTGCCAGCAGTTACTCCCTTCGGGAAGACGGCTACGAGCAGTACTTC,CASSYSLREDGYEQYF
TRBV5-4,TRBJ1-6,.,TRBD1,TGTGCCAGCAGCTTCGCCGGGACAGGTGATTCACCCCTCCACTTT,CASSFAGTGDSPLHF
TRBV6-5,TRBJ2-7,once,.,TGTGCCAGCAGTTACTCGTTCCAGGTCTTCGACGAGCAGTACTTC,CASSYSFQVFDEQYF
TRBV6-5,TRBJ1-1,.,TRBD1,TGTGCCAGCGGTAGGGGGCAACTGAACACTGAAGCTTTCTTT,CASGRGQLNTEAFF
TRBV5-6,TRBJ1-5,.,.,TGTGCCAGCAGCTTGAATACGGGACAACACCTTCGGAATCAGCCCCAGCATTTT,CASSLNTGQHLRNQPQHF
TRBV7-2,TRBJ2-1,.,TRBD2,TGTGCCAGCAGCTTGAGCGGGGGGGCCGTGCAGTTCTTC,CASSLSGGAVQFF
TRBV30,TRBJ1-6,.,TRBD1,TGTGCCTGGCACGACAGGGGCTCCTATAATTCACCCCTCCACTTT,CAWHDRGSYNSPLHF
TRBV5-4,TRBJ1-6,.,TRBD1,TGTGCCAGCAGCTTGGGGACAGGGAGTAATTCACCCCTCCACTTT,CASSLGTGSNSPLHF
TRBV9,TRBJ2-6,.,.,TGTGCCAGCGGTGAAGGACAGAAGCTACCTGGGGCCAACGTCCTGACTTTC,CASGEGQKLPGANVLTF
TRBV27,TRBJ2-7,.,TRBD1,TGTGCCAGCAGTCCGACAGGGGGCCCCCTTGATACGCAGTACTTC,CASSPTGGPLDTQYF
TRBV6-6,TRBJ2-2,few,TRBD1,TGTGCCAGCAGGCGGGACAGGGAGAACACCGGGGAGCTGTTTTTT,CASRRDRENTGELFF
TRBV6-5,TRBJ1-1,.,.,TGTGCCAGCAGGAGGAGCACTGAAGCTTTCTTT,CASRRSTEAFF
TRBV9,TRBJ2-1,.,TRBD2,TGTGCCAGCAGCGGTAGCGGGGGGTTCTACAATGAGCAGTTCTTC,CASSGSGGFYNEQFF
TRBV9,TRBJ1-1,.,.,TGTGCCAGCAGCGTAGTCCCGGGCACTGAAGCTTTCTTT,CASSVVPGTEAFF
TRBV13,TRBJ2-5,.,.,TGTGCCAGCAGCTTTAGACAGGTCGAAGAGACCCAGTACTTC,CASSFRQVEETQYF
TRBV10-3,TRBJ1-5,.,TRBD1,TGTGCCATCAGTGAGAACAGGGGTAACAATCAGCCCCAGCATTTT,CAISENRGNNQPQHF
TRBV7-9,TRBJ1-1,.,.,TGTGCCAGCAGCTTACCGGGGGGCGGCGGGTTGAACACTGAAGCTTTCTTT,CASSLPGGGGLNTEAFF
TRBV9,TRBJ2-3,.,.,TGTGCCAGCAGCGTAGCTGGGGCAAGATACACAGATACGCAGTATTTT,CASSVAGARYTDTQYF
TRBV18,TRBJ2-2,.,TRBD2,TGTGCCAGCTCACCAGGACTAGCGGGGGCCCGAGGGTCCGGGGAGCTGTTTTTT,CASSPGLAGARGSGELFF
TRBV6-4,TRBJ1-6,.,.,TGTGCCAGCAGCGGGAGGGTATATGGGAATTCACCCCTCCACTTT,CASSGRVYGNSPLHF
TRBV29-1,TRBJ2-6,.,TRBD1,TGCAGCGTTCCCACGAGGGGGCCTGGGGCCAACGTCCTGACTTTC,CSVPTRGPGANVLTF
TRBV25-1,TRBJ1-6,few,.,TGTGCCAGCTCACGACAGGATAATTCACCCCTCCACTTT,CASSRQDNSPLHF
TRBV5-8,TRBJ2-7,.,.,TGTGCCAGCACCCTAAGGACAGTCTACGAGCAGTACTTC,CASTLRTVYEQYF
TRBV7-3,TRBJ2-3,few,.,TGTGCCAGCAGCCACGGAGGAACAGATACGCAGTATTTT,CASSHGGTDTQYF
TRBV25-1,TRBJ2-7,once,.,TGTGCCAGCAGTGAGGGCGTCAGCGGCGAGCAGTACTTC,CASSEGVSGEQYF
TRBV11-1,TRBJ2-3,.,.,TGTGCCAGCAGCCGGGTCACCCCAACAGATACGCAGTATTTT,CASSRVTPTDTQYF
TRBV30,TRBJ2-5,.,.,TGTGCCTGGAGTGTAAACGGCTTGAGGCAAACCGGGTACTTC,CAWSVNGLRQTGYF
TRBV2,TRBJ1-2,.,.,TGTGCCAGCTTCCGGGACACCCGGCGCTATGGCTACACCTTC,CASFRDTRRYGYTF
TRBV5-4,TRBJ2-5,.,TRBD2,TGTGCCAGCAGCCCGGAACCGGGACTAGCGGAGACCCAGTACTTC,CASSPEPGLAETQYF
TRBV5-1,TRBJ1-3,.,TRBD1,TGCGCCAGCAGCACGGACAGGTCTGGAAACACCATATATTTT,CASSTDRSGNTIYF
TRBV2,TRBJ2-7,.,TRBD1,TGTGCCAGCATTCGCTCCGGGACAGACTACGAGCAGTACTTC,CASIRSGTDYEQYF
TRBV7-8,TRBJ1-6,.,.,TGTGCCAGCAGCTTAGACGGGTTCGAGTCACCCCTCCACTTT,CASSLDGFESPLHF
TRBV11-1,TRBJ1-6,.,.,TGTGCCAGCAGCTTAGGCCGAGCACCTAATTCACCCCTCCACTTT,CASSLGRAPNSPLHF
TRBV7-9,TRBJ2-7,.,TRBD2,TGTGCCAGCAGCAAAACGGGACTAGTTTTCTACGAGCAGTACTTC,CASSKTGLVFYEQYF
TRBV2,TRBJ1-2,.,.,TGTGCCAGCAGTGAAGCCGGGACATCTCTTCGACGGGGCTACACCTTC,CASSEAGTSLRRGYTF
TRBV27,TRBJ2-1,.,.,TGTGCCAGCAGTTGGGCTACCTACAATGAGCAGTTCTTC,CASSWATYNEQFF
TRBV5-1,TRBJ1-2,.,TRBD1,TGCGCCAGCAGCTGGGGACAGACAAAGTCTTTAGCTAACTATGGCTACACCTTC,CASSWGQTKSLANYGYTF
TRBV4-1,TRBJ1-1,.,.,TGCGCCAGCAGCCAAGTAGGACGAGGGAGAAGGAACACTGAAGCTTTCTTT,CASSQVGRGRRNTEAFF